This TCR beta chain was retrieved from a study of cytomegalovirus exposure and HLA in healthy donors. Study-wide points: The dataset shows that most TCR sequences were rare, while some public TCRs occurred in many donors. Cytomegalovirus status was reportedly diagnosed by the classifier with high specificity and sensitivity. Altogether, 164 TCR beta chains were recorded as cytomegalovirus-associated.

The data were produced by immunoSEQ multiplex PCR, yet TCRdb's version contains in-frame clones alone and is incomplete. The sample lists 160,000 or so clones; approximately 84% were seen once. As regards this clone: Its antigen is still unknown.

This CDR3 is 13 amino acids long. Per the germline V gene, CDR1 is LGHNA and CDR2 is YSLEER. V lost 2 bases, J lost 7 bases, and 11 bases lay in between. The TCR comes from a man aged 30-40 years in good health and CMV-seropositive. Sequenced material: PBMCs. The gene calls are TRBV4-3 and TRBJ1-2, with D hard to call. The DNA for the CDR3 is TGCGCCAGCAGCCAAAGCCAGGTTCGTGGCTACACCTTC. Its protein is CASSQSQVRGYTF.